This T cell receptor beta chain emerged from a study of blood T cell repertoires in COVID-19. Study overall: Collection of acute and convalescent COVID-19 samples took place in the United States, Italy and Spain. Sample material is recorded as cDNA or gDNA derived from T cells, B-cell-depleted T cells, or PBMCs.

The CDR3 has 18 amino acids. Germline CDR1 is MNHNY and CDR2 is SVGAGI (reference sequence). Trimming left V 5 bases short and J 0 bases short, with 17 bases between. Participants spanned ages roughly 18 to 90 years and resided in roughly 26 US areas. In the authors' methods: Using reference gene primer amplification, nucleated cell counts were estimated. Sequenced by immunoSEQ multiplex PCR; TCRdb stores in-frame clones only, minus some. V, J and clone size are those of that table, while D and trimming were read from the DNA. The repertoire consists of 210,000 or so clones, with 80% occurring once and the leading ten covering 4.3%.

This chain connects TRBV6-6 to TRBJ1-6, with unresolved D. This clonotype was obtained from a man between 25 and 39 years old with acute COVID-19. Sequenced: PBMCs or T cells enriched from blood (not recorded which). The DNA of the CDR3 is TGTGCCAGCAGTCCACAACTGACCGCTAGCTCCTATAATTCACCCCTCCACTTT. It codes for CASSPQLTASSYNSPLHF.